This is a list of T cell receptor beta chains from one sample in a study of shared clonotypes between healthy human individuals. The data were produced by immunoSEQ multiplex PCR, yet TCRdb's version contains in-frame clones alone and is incomplete. The top ten clones hold over 50% of a sample with about 79,000 clones, 62% of them seen once. Sequencing used memory CD8+ T cells sorted from blood. The source is a man aged 25-40 years in good health. The CDR3 runs from the conserved cysteine through the conserved F or W. The D gene is left open where the match is weak. Where a row states a size, it is once, few, many or the class of an expanded clone; other rows omit it.

d_call	v_call	clone_size	j_call	cdr3_aa	cdr3_nt
TRBD1	TRBV11-2	NA	TRBJ2-4	CASSPDRLAIQYF	TGTGCCAGCAGCCCGGACAGGCTCGCCATTCAGTACTTC
TRBD2	TRBV2	NA	TRBJ2-1	CASSLLAGRREQFF	TGTGCCAGCAGCCTACTAGCGGGACGACGTGAGCAGTTCTTC
NA	TRBV28	NA	TRBJ2-7	CASSGASYEQYF	TGTGCCAGCTCGGGAGCGTCCTACGAGCAGTACTTC
TRBD2	TRBV27	many	TRBJ2-1	CASSTPTGTSGSNEQFF	TGTGCCAGCAGTACACCTACCGGGACTAGCGGGAGTAATGAGCAGTTCTTC
TRBD2	TRBV7-3	NA	TRBJ2-1	CASSFWGGSLDEQFF	TGTGCCAGCAGCTTCTGGGGCGGGAGTTTGGATGAGCAGTTCTTC
NA	TRBV13	NA	TRBJ2-1	CASSLVRVYGRPNEQFF	TGTGCCAGCAGCTTAGTTCGGGTGTACGGCCGCCCCAATGAGCAGTTCTTC
TRBD1	TRBV25-1	NA	TRBJ2-7	CASSENRGHLYEQYF	TGTGCCAGCAGTGAGAACAGGGGGCACCTCTACGAGCAGTACTTC
NA	TRBV7-2	NA	TRBJ2-4	CASSKVWAKNIQYF	TGTGCCAGCAGCAAAGTCTGGGCCAAAAACATTCAGTACTTC
NA	TRBV29-1	NA	TRBJ1-2	CSVPRGNPTNYGYTF	TGCAGCGTCCCGAGAGGAAACCCAACTAACTATGGCTACACCTTC
NA	TRBV29-1	NA	TRBJ2-1	CSVLRDSGDEQFF	TGCAGCGTTCTCCGGGACTCCGGGGATGAGCAGTTCTTC
NA	TRBV5-6	NA	TRBJ1-1	CASSGNSYTEAFF	TGTGCCAGCAGCGGTAATAGCTACACTGAAGCTTTCTTT
TRBD1	TRBV28	few	TRBJ1-2	CASRPPDRLKGYGYTF	TGTGCCAGCAGACCTCCGGACAGGCTCAAGGGCTATGGCTACACCTTC
TRBD1	TRBV5-4	once	TRBJ2-2	CASSLQGSTGELFF	TGTGCCAGCAGCTTACAGGGGTCCACCGGGGAGCTGTTTTTT
NA	TRBV4-3	NA	TRBJ1-2	CASSQKQATYGYTF	TGCGCCAGCAGCCAAAAACAGGCCACGTATGGCTACACCTTC
NA	TRBV5-1	NA	TRBJ1-2	CASSPLLMDYGYTF	TGCGCCAGCAGCCCACTGTTGATGGACTATGGCTACACCTTC
NA	TRBV28	NA	TRBJ2-7	CASSFLDYEQYF	TGTGCCAGCAGTTTCCTAGACTACGAGCAGTACTTC
NA	TRBV30	few	TRBJ2-5	CAWSPLAGEETQYF	TGTGCCTGGAGTCCCTTGGCAGGGGAGGAGACCCAGTACTTC
NA	TRBV4-1	NA	TRBJ1-2	CASSQEHGSYGYTF	TGCGCCAGCAGCCAAGAACATGGCAGCTATGGCTACACCTTC
NA	TRBV19	once	TRBJ1-1	CASSLHPNTEAFF	TGTGCCAGTAGTTTGCATCCCAACACTGAAGCTTTCTTT
TRBD2	TRBV15	NA	TRBJ2-3	CATSTLFSGITDTQYF	TGTGCCACCAGCACCCTCTTTAGCGGGATCACAGATACGCAGTATTTT